This TCR beta chain derives from a study of cytomegalovirus exposure and HLA in healthy donors. The overall study: Genotyping of roughly 400 donors showed that about 79% belonged to the Caucasian-associated ancestry cluster. Study results and caveats: The presence/absence work took it that sequencing depth was about the same across donors.

Trimming removed 5 bases from V and 3 bases from J, with 14 bases in between. The CDR3 spans 14 residues. Per the germline V gene, CDR1 is LNHNV and CDR2 is YYDKDF (reference sequence). Donors were ostensibly healthy at sampling, although undocumented immune exposures were probable. The PCR was carried out with 60 Vbeta primers and 13 Jbeta primers. Profiling relied on immunoSEQ multiplex PCR, and the TCRdb table lists in-frame clones only, not all of them. The data hold about 250,000 clones, with roughly two thirds observed a single time. This clone was observed a handful of times. Its specificity is unknown.

Sequencing was done on a sample of PBMCs. This clonotype was obtained from a female donor in good health and CMV-seronegative. The V gene is TRBV15, the J gene TRBJ2-7; D is perhaps TRBD2 (7 bases). The CDR3 DNA is TGTGCCACCAGCCGCAGGAGGGGGGGCTACGAGCAGTACTTC. This codes for CATSRRRGGYEQYF.